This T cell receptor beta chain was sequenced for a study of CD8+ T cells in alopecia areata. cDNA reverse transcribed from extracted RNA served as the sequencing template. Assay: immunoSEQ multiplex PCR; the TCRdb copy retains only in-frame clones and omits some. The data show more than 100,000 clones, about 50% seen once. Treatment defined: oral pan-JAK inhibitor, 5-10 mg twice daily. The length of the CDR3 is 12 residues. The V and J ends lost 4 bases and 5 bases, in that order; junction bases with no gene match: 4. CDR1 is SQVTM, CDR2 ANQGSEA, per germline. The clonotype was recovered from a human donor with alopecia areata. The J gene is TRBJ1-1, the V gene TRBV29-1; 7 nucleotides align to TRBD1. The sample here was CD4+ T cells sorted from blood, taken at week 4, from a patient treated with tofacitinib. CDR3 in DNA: TGCAGCGTTGGAGGGGGCCGGACTGAAGCTTTCTTT. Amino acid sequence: CSVGGGRTEAFF.